The present TCR beta chain was sequenced within a study of shared clonotypes between healthy human individuals. About the study: CD4 naive and CD4 memory each took three plates per donor, while CD8 naive took two and CD8 memory one.

CD8 cells classed as naive were CD45RO-negative and positively selected for CCR7, excluding terminally differentiated effector memory CD45RA+ cells. Here immunoSEQ multiplex PCR was the method, and the copy in TCRdb shows in-frame clones only, minus some. The data contain under 1 million clones, around 96% of them singletons. The source material was naive CD8+ T cells sorted from blood. This sequence originates from a young man in good health.

The CDR3 is CASSLLTSGSYNEQFF. The CDR3, as DNA: TGTGCCAGCAGCTTATTGACTAGCGGGAGCTACAATGAGCAGTTCTTC. The J gene is TRBJ2-1, the V gene TRBV7-2, with TRBD2 matching 12 bases. CDR1 and CDR2 from the germline V gene are SGHTA and FQGNSA. This CDR3 contains 16 residues. With V trimmed by 2 bases and J by 3 bases, 2 bases remained unmatched.